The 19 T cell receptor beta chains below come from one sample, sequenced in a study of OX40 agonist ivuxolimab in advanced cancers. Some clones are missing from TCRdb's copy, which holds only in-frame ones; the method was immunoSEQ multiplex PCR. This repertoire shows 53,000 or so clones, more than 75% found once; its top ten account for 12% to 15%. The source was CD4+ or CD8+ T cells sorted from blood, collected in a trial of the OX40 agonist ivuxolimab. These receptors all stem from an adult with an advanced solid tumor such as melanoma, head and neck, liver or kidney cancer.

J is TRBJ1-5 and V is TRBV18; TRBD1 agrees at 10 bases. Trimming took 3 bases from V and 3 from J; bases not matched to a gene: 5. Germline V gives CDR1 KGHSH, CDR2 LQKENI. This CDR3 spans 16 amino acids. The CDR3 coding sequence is TGTGCCAGCTCACCGGGGGACAGGGGTGACAATCAGCCCCAGCATTTT. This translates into CASSPGDRGDNQPQHF.

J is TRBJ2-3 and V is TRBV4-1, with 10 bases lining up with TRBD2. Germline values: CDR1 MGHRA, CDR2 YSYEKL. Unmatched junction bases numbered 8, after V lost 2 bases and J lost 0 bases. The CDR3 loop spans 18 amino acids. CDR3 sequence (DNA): TGCGCCAGCAGCCAAACTCAGCGGGGGGGCAGAAGCACAGATACGCAGTATTTT. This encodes CASSQTQRGGRSTDTQYF.

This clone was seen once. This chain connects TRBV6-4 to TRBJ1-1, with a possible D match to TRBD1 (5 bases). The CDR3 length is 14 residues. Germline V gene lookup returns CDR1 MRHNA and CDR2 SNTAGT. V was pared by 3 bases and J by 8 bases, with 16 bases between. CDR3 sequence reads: CASSENGPPGEAFF. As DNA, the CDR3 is TGTGCCAGCAGTGAAAACGGGCCTCCAGGGGAAGCTTTCTTT.

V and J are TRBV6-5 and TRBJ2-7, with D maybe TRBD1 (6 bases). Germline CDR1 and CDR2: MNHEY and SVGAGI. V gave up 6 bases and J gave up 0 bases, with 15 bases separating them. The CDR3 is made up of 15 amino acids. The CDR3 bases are TGTGCCAGCAGATCCCCGGGACAAAGCTCCTACGAGCAGTACTTC. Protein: CASRSPGQSSYEQYF.

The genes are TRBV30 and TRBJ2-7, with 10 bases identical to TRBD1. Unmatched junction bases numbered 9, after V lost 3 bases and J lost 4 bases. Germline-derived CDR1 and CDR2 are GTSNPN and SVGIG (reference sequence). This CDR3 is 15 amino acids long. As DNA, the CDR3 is TGTGCCTGGAGGAAGAGGACAGGGGGTAGGTACGAGCAGTACTTC. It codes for CAWRKRTGGRYEQYF.

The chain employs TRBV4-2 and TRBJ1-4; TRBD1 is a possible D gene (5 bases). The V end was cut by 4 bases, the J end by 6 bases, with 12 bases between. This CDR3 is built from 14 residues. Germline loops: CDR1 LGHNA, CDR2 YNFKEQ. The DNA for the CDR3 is TGTGCCAGCAGCCCTACTCAGGGATATGAAAAACTGTTTTTT. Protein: CASSPTQGYEKLFF.

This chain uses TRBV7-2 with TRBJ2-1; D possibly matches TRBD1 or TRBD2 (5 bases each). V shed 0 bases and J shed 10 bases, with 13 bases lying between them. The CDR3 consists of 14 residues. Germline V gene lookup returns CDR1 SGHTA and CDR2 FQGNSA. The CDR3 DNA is TGTGCCAGCAGCTTAGCTGATATATGGGGGGAGCAGTTCTTC. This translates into CASSLADIWGEQFF. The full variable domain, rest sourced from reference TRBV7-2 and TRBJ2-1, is GAGVSQSPSNKVTEKGKDVELRCDPISGHTALYWYRQSLGQGLEFLIYFQGNSAPDKSGLPSDRFSAERTGGSVSTLTIQRTQQEDSAVYLCASSLADIWGEQFFGPGTRLTVL.

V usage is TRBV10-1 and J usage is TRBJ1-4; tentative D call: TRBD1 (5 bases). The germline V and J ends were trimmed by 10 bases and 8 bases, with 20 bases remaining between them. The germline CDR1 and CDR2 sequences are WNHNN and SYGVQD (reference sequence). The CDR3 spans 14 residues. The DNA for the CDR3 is TGCGCCAACACGAGTCCAGCGGGGGACGAAAAACTGTTTTTT. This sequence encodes CANTSPAGDEKLFF.

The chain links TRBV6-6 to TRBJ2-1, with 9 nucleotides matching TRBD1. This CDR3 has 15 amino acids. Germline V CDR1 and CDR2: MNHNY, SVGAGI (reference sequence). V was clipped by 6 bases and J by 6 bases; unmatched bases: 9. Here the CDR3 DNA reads TGTGCCAGCAGCTCCGTGGGACAGGGAGGCAATGAGCAGTTCTTC. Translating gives CASSSVGQGGNEQFF.

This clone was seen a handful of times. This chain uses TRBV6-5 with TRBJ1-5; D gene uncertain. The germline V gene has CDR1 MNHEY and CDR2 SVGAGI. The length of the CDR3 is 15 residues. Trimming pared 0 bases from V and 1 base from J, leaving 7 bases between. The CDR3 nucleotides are TGTGCCAGCAGTTACTCGAAACGGAGCAATCAGCCCCAGCATTTT. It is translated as CASSYSKRSNQPQHF.

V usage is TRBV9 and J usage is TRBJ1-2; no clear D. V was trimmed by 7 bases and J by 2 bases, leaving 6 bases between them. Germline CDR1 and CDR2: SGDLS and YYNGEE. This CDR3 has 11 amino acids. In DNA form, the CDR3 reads TGTGCCAGCCTTTCAAACTATGGCTACACCTTC. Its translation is CASLSNYGYTF. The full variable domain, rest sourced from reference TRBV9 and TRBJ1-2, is DSGVTQTPKHLITATGQRVTLRCSPRSGDLSVYWYQQSLDQGLQFLIQYYNGEERAKGNILERFSAQQFPDLHSELNLSSLELGDSALYFCASLSNYGYTFGSGTRLTVV.

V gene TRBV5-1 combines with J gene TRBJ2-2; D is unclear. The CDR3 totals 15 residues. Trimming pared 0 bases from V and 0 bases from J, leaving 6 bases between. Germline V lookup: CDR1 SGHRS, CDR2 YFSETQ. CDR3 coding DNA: TGCGCCAGCAGCTTGGCTCACTCGAACACCGGGGAGCTGTTTTTT. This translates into CASSLAHSNTGELFF.

CDR3 nucleotides: TGTGCCAGCAGTTTATCCAGACACAATGAGCAGTTCTTC. Encoded protein: CASSLSRHNEQFF. The chain combines TRBV27 with TRBJ2-1, with D uncertain. Germline CDR1 and CDR2: MNHEY and SMNVEV (reference sequence). This CDR3 contains 13 residues. The V end was cut by 0 bases, the J end by 5 bases, with 5 bases between.

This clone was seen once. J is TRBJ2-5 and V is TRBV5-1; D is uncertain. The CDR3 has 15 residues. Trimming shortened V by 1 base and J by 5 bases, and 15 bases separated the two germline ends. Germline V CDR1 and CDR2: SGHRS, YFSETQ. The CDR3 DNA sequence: TGCGCCAGCAGCTTGAGGGCAGTTCCAACGGAGACCCAGTACTTC. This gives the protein CASSLRAVPTETQYF. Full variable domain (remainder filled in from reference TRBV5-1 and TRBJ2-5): KAGVTQTPRYLIKTRGQQVTLSCSPISGHRSVSWYQQTPGQGLQFLFEYFSETQRNKGNFPGRFSGRQFSNSRSEMNVSTLELGDSALYLCASSLRAVPTETQYFGPGTRLLVL.

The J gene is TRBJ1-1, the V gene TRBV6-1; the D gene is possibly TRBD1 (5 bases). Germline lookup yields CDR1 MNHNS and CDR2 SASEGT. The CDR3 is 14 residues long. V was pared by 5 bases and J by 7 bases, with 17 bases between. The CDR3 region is CASSTQTAWGEAFF. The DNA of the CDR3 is TGTGCCAGCAGTACCCAGACAGCCTGGGGTGAAGCTTTCTTT.

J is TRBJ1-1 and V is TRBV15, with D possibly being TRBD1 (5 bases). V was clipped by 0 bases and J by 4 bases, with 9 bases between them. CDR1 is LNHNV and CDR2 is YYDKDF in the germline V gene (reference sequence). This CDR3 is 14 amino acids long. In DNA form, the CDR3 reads TGTGCCACCAGCAGAGATACCGGGGGCACTGAAGCTTTCTTT. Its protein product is CATSRDTGGTEAFF.

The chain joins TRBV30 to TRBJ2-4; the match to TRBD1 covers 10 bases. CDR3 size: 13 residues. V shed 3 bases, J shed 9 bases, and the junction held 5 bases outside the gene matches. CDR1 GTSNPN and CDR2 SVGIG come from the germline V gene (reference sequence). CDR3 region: CAWRGTGVGIQYF. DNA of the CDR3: TGTGCCTGGAGGGGGACAGGGGTTGGCATTCAGTACTTC.

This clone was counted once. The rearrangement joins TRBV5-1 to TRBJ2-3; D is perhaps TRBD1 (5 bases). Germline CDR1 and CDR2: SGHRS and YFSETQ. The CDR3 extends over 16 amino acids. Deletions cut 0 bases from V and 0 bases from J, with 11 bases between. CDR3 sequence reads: CASSLVPGISTDTQYF. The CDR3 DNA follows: TGCGCCAGCAGCTTGGTCCCAGGGATAAGCACAGATACGCAGTATTTT.

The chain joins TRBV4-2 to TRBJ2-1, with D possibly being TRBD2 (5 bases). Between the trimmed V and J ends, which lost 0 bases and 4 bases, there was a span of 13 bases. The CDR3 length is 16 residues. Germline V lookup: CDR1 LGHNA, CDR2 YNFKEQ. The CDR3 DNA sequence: TGTGCCAGCAGCCAAGATGCCCTAGCTCGGTACAATGAGCAGTTCTTC. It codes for CASSQDALARYNEQFF.